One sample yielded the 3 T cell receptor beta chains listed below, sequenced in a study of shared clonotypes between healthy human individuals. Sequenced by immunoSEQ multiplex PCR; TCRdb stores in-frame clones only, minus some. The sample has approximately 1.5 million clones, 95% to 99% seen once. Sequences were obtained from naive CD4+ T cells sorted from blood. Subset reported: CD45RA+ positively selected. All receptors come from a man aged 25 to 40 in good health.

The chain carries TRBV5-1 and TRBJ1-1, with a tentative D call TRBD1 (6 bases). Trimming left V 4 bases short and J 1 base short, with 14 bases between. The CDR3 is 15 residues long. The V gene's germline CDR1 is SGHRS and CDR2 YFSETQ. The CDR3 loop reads CASSRTAQTNTEAFF. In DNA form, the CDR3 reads TGCGCCAGCAGCCGGACAGCCCAAACGAACACTGAAGCTTTCTTT.

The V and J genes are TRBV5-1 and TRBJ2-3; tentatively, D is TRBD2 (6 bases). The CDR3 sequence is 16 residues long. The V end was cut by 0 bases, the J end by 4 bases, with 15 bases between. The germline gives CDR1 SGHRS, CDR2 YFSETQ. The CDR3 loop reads CASSLGPSSGADTQYF. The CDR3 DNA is TGCGCCAGCAGCTTGGGACCTTCTTCGGGGGCAGATACGCAGTATTTT.

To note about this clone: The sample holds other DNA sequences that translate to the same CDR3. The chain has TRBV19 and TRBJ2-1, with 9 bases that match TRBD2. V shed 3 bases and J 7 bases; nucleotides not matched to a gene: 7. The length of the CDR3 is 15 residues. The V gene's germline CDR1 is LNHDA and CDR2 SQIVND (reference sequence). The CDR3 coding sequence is TGTGCCAGTAGTATTCTGGCGGGAGGGCCTAATGAGCAGTTCTTC. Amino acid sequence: CASSILAGGPNEQFF.